The clone carrying this TCR beta chain was found a few times. No antigen is known for it. Breast cancer patients provided tissue from their axillary draining lymph nodes. The CDR3 has 15 residues. Germline CDR1 and CDR2: MNHEY and SVGEGT. With 6 bases removed from V and 6 bases from J, the gap between germline ends came to 19 bases. This entry is derived from a study of breast tumors, draining lymph nodes, adjacent tissues. TCRdb itself ran the multiplex PCR reads through MiXCR, one entry per CDR3 protein. The sample records 85,000 to 130,000 distinct CDR3 sequences, around 20% being singletons. Study-level findings and limits: Compared with lymph nodes, tumors were less diverse; compared with nontumor tissue, more.

This chain connects TRBV6-2 or TRBV6-3 to TRBJ2-3, with D maybe TRBD2 (7 bases). Material for sequencing was axillary lymph node tissue. This clonotype originated in a female donor with breast cancer. Some clones in this sample may be carry-over from other donors' samples. The CDR3 loop reads CASRNPGGGGDTQYF. CDR3 coding DNA: TGTGCCAGCAGAAACCCGGGGGGCGGCGGGGATACGCAGTATTTT.